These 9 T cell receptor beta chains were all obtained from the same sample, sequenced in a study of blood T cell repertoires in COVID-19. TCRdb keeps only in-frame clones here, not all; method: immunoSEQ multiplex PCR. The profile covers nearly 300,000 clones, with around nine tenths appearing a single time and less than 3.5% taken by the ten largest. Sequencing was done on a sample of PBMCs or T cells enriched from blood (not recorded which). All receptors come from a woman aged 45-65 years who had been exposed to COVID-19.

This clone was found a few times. Here the CDR3 reads CASSVSIQGALHGYTF. The CDR3 DNA is TGCGCCAGCAGCGTCTCAATACAGGGGGCGCTACATGGCTACACCTTC. The chain links TRBV5-1 to TRBJ1-2, with 9 bases matching TRBD1. The CDR3 sequence is 16 residues long. The germline V gene has CDR1 SGHRS and CDR2 YFSETQ. V gave up 4 bases and J gave up 6 bases; unmatched junction bases: 13. Combining the CDR3 with reference TRBV5-1 and TRBJ1-2 gives the whole variable domain KAGVTQTPRYLIKTRGQQVTLSCSPISGHRSVSWYQQTPGQGLQFLFEYFSETQRNKGNFPGRFSGRQFSNSRSEMNVSTLELGDSALYLCASSVSIQGALHGYTFGSGTRLTVV.

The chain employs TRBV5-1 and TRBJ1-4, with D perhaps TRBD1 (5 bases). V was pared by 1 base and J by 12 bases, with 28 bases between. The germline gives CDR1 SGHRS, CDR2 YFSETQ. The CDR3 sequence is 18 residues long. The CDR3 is CASSLQGAEIILTSQLFF. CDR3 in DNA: TGCGCCAGCAGCTTGCAGGGCGCCGAGATTATCCTTACTTCACAACTGTTTTTT.

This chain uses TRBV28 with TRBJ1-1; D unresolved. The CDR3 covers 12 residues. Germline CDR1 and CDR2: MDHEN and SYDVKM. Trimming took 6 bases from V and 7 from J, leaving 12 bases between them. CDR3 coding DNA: TGTGCCAGCAGGGATCCAGAGGTTGAAGCTTTCTTT. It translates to CASRDPEVEAFF.

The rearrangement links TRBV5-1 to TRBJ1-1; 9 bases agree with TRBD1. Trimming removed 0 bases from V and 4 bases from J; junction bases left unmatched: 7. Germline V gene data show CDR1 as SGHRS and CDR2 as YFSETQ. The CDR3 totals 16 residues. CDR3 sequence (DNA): TGCGCCAGCAGCTTGGGGGAACAGGGGGCGGGCACTGAAGCTTTCTTT. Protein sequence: CASSLGEQGAGTEAFF.

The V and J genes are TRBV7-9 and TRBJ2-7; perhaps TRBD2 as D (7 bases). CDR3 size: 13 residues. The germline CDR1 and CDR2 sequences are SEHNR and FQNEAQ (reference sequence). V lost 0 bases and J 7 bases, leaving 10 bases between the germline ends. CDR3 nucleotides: TGTGCCAGCAGCTTAGCGGGGGGGCCTGAGCAGTACTTC. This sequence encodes CASSLAGGPEQYF.

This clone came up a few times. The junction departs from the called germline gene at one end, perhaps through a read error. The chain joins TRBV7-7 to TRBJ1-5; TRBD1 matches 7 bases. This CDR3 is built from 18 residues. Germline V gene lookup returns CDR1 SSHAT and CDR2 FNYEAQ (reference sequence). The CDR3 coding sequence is TGTGCTAGCAGCTTGTTGGGACAGTTAATTTATAGCAATCAGCCCCAGCATTTT. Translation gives CASSLLGQLIYSNQPQHF.

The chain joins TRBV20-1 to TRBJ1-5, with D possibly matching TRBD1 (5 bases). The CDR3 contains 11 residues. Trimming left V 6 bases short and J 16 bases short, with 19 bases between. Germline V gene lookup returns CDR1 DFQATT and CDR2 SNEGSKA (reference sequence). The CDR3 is CSAPTETSSHF. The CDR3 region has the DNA TGCAGTGCCCCGACAGAGACCTCTTCCCATTTT.

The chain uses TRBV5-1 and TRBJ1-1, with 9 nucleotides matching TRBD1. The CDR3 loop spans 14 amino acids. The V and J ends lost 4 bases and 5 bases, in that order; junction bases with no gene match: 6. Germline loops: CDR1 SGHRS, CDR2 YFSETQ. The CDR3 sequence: CASSPTGGGTEAFF. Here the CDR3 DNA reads TGCGCCAGCAGCCCGACAGGGGGTGGGACTGAAGCTTTCTTT.

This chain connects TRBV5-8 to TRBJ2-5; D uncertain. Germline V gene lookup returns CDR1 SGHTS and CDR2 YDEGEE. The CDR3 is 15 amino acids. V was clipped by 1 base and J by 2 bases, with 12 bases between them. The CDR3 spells CASSLLLGPQETQYF. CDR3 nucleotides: TGTGCCAGCAGCTTGTTGCTTGGCCCTCAAGAGACCCAGTACTTC. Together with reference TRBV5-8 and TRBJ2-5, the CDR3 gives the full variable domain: EAGVTQSPTHLIKTRGQQATLRCSPISGHTSVYWYQQALGLGLQFLLWYDEGEERNRGNFPPRFSGRQFPNYSSELNVNALELEDSALYLCASSLLLGPQETQYFGPGTRLLVL.